This is a list of T cell receptor beta chains from one sample in a study of blood T cell repertoires in COVID-19. The protocol was immunoSEQ multiplex PCR, while the TCRdb copy is restricted to in-frame clones and leaves out a portion. The table has 120,000 to 150,000 clones, approximately 85% seen once. Sequences were obtained from peripheral blood. The receptors derive from a woman aged 55-69 years with COVID-19, enrolled during active disease. CDR3s include the opening cysteine and the closing phenylalanine or tryptophan. Fields, in order: D gene, clone size, J gene, V gene, CDR3 DNA, CDR3 protein. The D gene is left open where the match is weak. Clone size appears in some rows only: once, few, many, or a class for an expanded clone.

d_gene: TRBD1
abundance: .
j_gene: TRBJ1-2
v_gene: TRBV25-1
CDR3nt: TGTGCCAGCAGTGAAGTGGCACAGGGGTATGGCTACACCTTC
CDR3aa: CASSEVAQGYGYTF

d_gene: TRBD2
abundance: .
j_gene: TRBJ2-1
v_gene: TRBV4-2
CDR3nt: TGTGCCAGCAGCCAAGGAACTAGCGGGGGTAGATACAATGAGCAGTTCTTC
CDR3aa: CASSQGTSGGRYNEQFF

d_gene: TRBD2
abundance: .
j_gene: TRBJ2-2
v_gene: TRBV2
CDR3nt: TGTGCCAGCACCCGGGGAGGGACCGGGGAGCTGTTTTTT
CDR3aa: CASTRGGTGELFF

d_gene: TRBD1
abundance: .
j_gene: TRBJ1-6
v_gene: TRBV2
CDR3nt: TGTGCCAGTGCAACAGGGGATGTTGGGAATTCACCCCTCCACTTT
CDR3aa: CASATGDVGNSPLHF

d_gene: TRBD1
abundance: once
j_gene: TRBJ1-1
v_gene: TRBV12-3/TRBV12-4
CDR3nt: TGTGCCAGCAGTCTCAGGGGGCTGTTCGCTTTCTTT
CDR3aa: CASSLRGLFAFF

d_gene: .
abundance: .
j_gene: TRBJ2-2
v_gene: TRBV25-1
CDR3nt: TGTGCCAGCGTGGGAGGATCCATTAGCACCGGGGAGCTGTTTTTT
CDR3aa: CASVGGSISTGELFF

d_gene: TRBD2
abundance: .
j_gene: TRBJ2-3
v_gene: TRBV5-1
CDR3nt: TGCGCCAGCAGCCCGCCGACTAGCACTAGCACAGATACGCAGTATTTT
CDR3aa: CASSPPTSTSTDTQYF

d_gene: .
abundance: .
j_gene: TRBJ1-5
v_gene: TRBV12-3/TRBV12-4
CDR3nt: TGTGCCTCCCTGCGGGCCGAAGACCAGCCCCAGCATTTT
CDR3aa: CASLRAEDQPQHF

d_gene: .
abundance: .
j_gene: TRBJ1-2
v_gene: TRBV5-6
CDR3nt: TGTGCCAGCAGCTTAGGGGATCACAGGGTGGACTATGGCTACACCTTC
CDR3aa: CASSLGDHRVDYGYTF

d_gene: .
abundance: .
j_gene: TRBJ1-6
v_gene: TRBV15
CDR3nt: TGTGCCACCAGCAGAGTTGCAGGGTCGTCACCCCTCCACTTT
CDR3aa: CATSRVAGSSPLHF

d_gene: TRBD2
abundance: few
j_gene: TRBJ2-7
v_gene: TRBV11-2
CDR3nt: TGTGCCAGCAGCTTAGTACTAGCGGGGGGCTACGAGCAGTACTTC
CDR3aa: CASSLVLAGGYEQYF

d_gene: TRBD1
abundance: .
j_gene: TRBJ1-2
v_gene: TRBV7-2
CDR3nt: TGTGCCAGCAGTTTTACAGGGGAGAAGTCTAACTATGGCTACACCTTC
CDR3aa: CASSFTGEKSNYGYTF

d_gene: TRBD1
abundance: .
j_gene: TRBJ1-2
v_gene: TRBV30
CDR3nt: TGTGCCTGGATCCTCACAGGGGGCCAATTTGGCTACACCTTC
CDR3aa: CAWILTGGQFGYTF

d_gene: .
abundance: .
j_gene: TRBJ2-3
v_gene: TRBV7-7
CDR3nt: TGTGCTAGCAGCTTACAGGAGGGTCATACAGATACGCAGTATTTT
CDR3aa: CASSLQEGHTDTQYF

d_gene: .
abundance: once
j_gene: TRBJ1-6
v_gene: TRBV28
CDR3nt: TGTGCCAGCAGTGACGGCGGGGGTTATCGTAATTCACCCCTCCACTTT
CDR3aa: CASSDGGGYRNSPLHF

d_gene: .
abundance: .
j_gene: TRBJ1-3
v_gene: TRBV4-3
CDR3nt: TGCGCCAGCAGCCAAGATATCGGCGGACGGGGAGGAAACACCATATATTTT
CDR3aa: CASSQDIGGRGGNTIYF

d_gene: .
abundance: .
j_gene: TRBJ1-1
v_gene: TRBV5-1
CDR3nt: TGCGCCAGCAGCTTAGGGGAAAACACTGAAGCTTTCTTT
CDR3aa: CASSLGENTEAFF

d_gene: TRBD1
abundance: .
j_gene: TRBJ2-3
v_gene: TRBV13
CDR3nt: TGTGCCAGCAGCTTAGAACAGGGGCAGCCAGATACGCAGTATTTT
CDR3aa: CASSLEQGQPDTQYF

d_gene: .
abundance: .
j_gene: TRBJ2-3
v_gene: TRBV5-1
CDR3nt: TGCGCCAGCAGCCCTCGAGTGGGCTCAGATACGCAGTATTTT
CDR3aa: CASSPRVGSDTQYF

d_gene: TRBD1
abundance: .
j_gene: TRBJ2-7
v_gene: TRBV7-6
CDR3nt: TGTGCCAGCAGCCTGGAGGACAGGGGGCGTGAGCAGTACTTC
CDR3aa: CASSLEDRGREQYF

d_gene: TRBD1
abundance: .
j_gene: TRBJ1-5
v_gene: TRBV18
CDR3nt: TGTGCCAGCTCACCAAACAGGGGGGAAAATCAGCCCCAGCATTTT
CDR3aa: CASSPNRGENQPQHF

d_gene: TRBD2
abundance: .
j_gene: TRBJ2-5
v_gene: TRBV11-3
CDR3nt: TGTGCCAGCAGCTCGAAGCGGGGGCTGGAAGAAGAGACCCAGTACTTC
CDR3aa: CASSSKRGLEEETQYF

d_gene: .
abundance: .
j_gene: TRBJ1-4
v_gene: TRBV5-1
CDR3nt: TGCGCCAGCAGCTCAGACATAGTAAATGAAAAACTGTTTTTT
CDR3aa: CASSSDIVNEKLFF

d_gene: TRBD2
abundance: .
j_gene: TRBJ2-3
v_gene: TRBV5-8
CDR3nt: TGTGCCAGCAGCTTGTGGCTAGCGGGGAACACAGATACGCAGTATTTT
CDR3aa: CASSLWLAGNTDTQYF

d_gene: .
abundance: .
j_gene: TRBJ1-2
v_gene: TRBV23-1
CDR3nt: TGCGCCAGCAGTCACCAGGATGGCTACACCTTC
CDR3aa: CASSHQDGYTF

d_gene: .
abundance: .
j_gene: TRBJ2-1
v_gene: TRBV27
CDR3nt: TGTGCCAGCAGTTTAAACAGGGCTAGCTCCTACAATGAGCAGTTCTTC
CDR3aa: CASSLNRASSYNEQFF

d_gene: .
abundance: few
j_gene: TRBJ1-1
v_gene: TRBV11-3
CDR3nt: TGTGCCAGCAGCTTAGGGCAGGGTACGAACACTGAAGCTTTCTTT
CDR3aa: CASSLGQGTNTEAFF

d_gene: TRBD1
abundance: .
j_gene: TRBJ1-2
v_gene: TRBV27
CDR3nt: TGTGCCAGCAGTTCCGGACAGGGGTACTATGGCTACACCTTC
CDR3aa: CASSSGQGYYGYTF

d_gene: .
abundance: .
j_gene: TRBJ2-1
v_gene: TRBV3-1/TRBV3-2
CDR3nt: TGTGCCAGCAGCCAAGATTTGCGGAATGAGCAGTTCTTC
CDR3aa: CASSQDLRNEQFF

d_gene: TRBD1
abundance: .
j_gene: TRBJ2-2
v_gene: TRBV10-3
CDR3nt: TGTGCCATCTCTCCGGGACAGGACAGAACCGGGGAGCTGTTTTTT
CDR3aa: CAISPGQDRTGELFF

d_gene: .
abundance: few
j_gene: TRBJ1-6
v_gene: TRBV25-1
CDR3nt: TGTGCCAGCAGTGAACGAGGGCAGCATAATTCACCCCTCCACTTT
CDR3aa: CASSERGQHNSPLHF

d_gene: .
abundance: .
j_gene: TRBJ1-1
v_gene: TRBV14
CDR3nt: TGTGCCAGCAGCCAAATCTTCGGTGAAGCTTTCTTT
CDR3aa: CASSQIFGEAFF

d_gene: TRBD2
abundance: .
j_gene: TRBJ2-1
v_gene: TRBV9
CDR3nt: TGTGCCAGCAGCGTGGGGACTAGCGGATACAATGAGCAGTTCTTC
CDR3aa: CASSVGTSGYNEQFF

d_gene: TRBD2
abundance: .
j_gene: TRBJ2-2
v_gene: TRBV5-1
CDR3nt: TGCGCCAGCAGCTCCAGACTAGCGGGAGCCACCGGGGAGCTGTTTTTT
CDR3aa: CASSSRLAGATGELFF

d_gene: TRBD1
abundance: few
j_gene: TRBJ1-2
v_gene: TRBV5-5
CDR3nt: TGTGCCAGCAGCCCCACAGGGGGCGCAAACTATGGCTACACCTTC
CDR3aa: CASSPTGGANYGYTF

d_gene: .
abundance: .
j_gene: TRBJ1-1
v_gene: TRBV4-1
CDR3nt: TGCGCCAGCAGCCAAGATGAGGTCGGAAACTTGAACACTGAAGCTTTCTTT
CDR3aa: CASSQDEVGNLNTEAFF

d_gene: .
abundance: .
j_gene: TRBJ1-2
v_gene: TRBV13
CDR3nt: TGTGCCAGCAGCTTATTCTACAGCAGATTTATCTATGGCTACACCTTC
CDR3aa: CASSLFYSRFIYGYTF

d_gene: .
abundance: .
j_gene: TRBJ1-2
v_gene: TRBV14
CDR3nt: TGTGCCAGCAGCCAAGATCTTTTACCGGTCCCCCCCTTCACGGCTAACTATGGCTACACCTTC
CDR3aa: CASSQDLLPVPPFTANYGYTF

d_gene: TRBD2
abundance: few
j_gene: TRBJ2-3
v_gene: TRBV9
CDR3nt: TGTGCCAGCAGCGGCCTTAGCGGGGAGAGCACAGATACGCAGTATTTT
CDR3aa: CASSGLSGESTDTQYF

d_gene: .
abundance: .
j_gene: TRBJ1-1
v_gene: TRBV5-8
CDR3nt: TGTGCCAGCAACTCAGGTGGCGACACTGAAGCTTTCTTT
CDR3aa: CASNSGGDTEAFF

d_gene: TRBD2
abundance: .
j_gene: TRBJ2-5
v_gene: TRBV28
CDR3nt: TGTGCCAGCAACTCCCCGACTAGCGGGGGGCAAGAGACCCAGTACTTC
CDR3aa: CASNSPTSGGQETQYF

d_gene: .
abundance: .
j_gene: TRBJ1-1
v_gene: TRBV2
CDR3nt: TGTGCCAGCAGTGCTGTGCGAGAAGCTTTCTTT
CDR3aa: CASSAVREAFF

d_gene: .
abundance: .
j_gene: TRBJ2-2
v_gene: TRBV5-6
CDR3nt: TGTGCCAGCAGCCCCAGGAGGGGGGGAAACACCGGGGAGCTGTTTTTT
CDR3aa: CASSPRRGGNTGELFF

d_gene: TRBD2
abundance: large
j_gene: TRBJ2-1
v_gene: TRBV15
CDR3nt: TGTGCCACCAGCAGAGATCGGGCGGGGGGGTACAATGAGCAGTTCTTC
CDR3aa: CATSRDRAGGYNEQFF

d_gene: TRBD1
abundance: .
j_gene: TRBJ1-1
v_gene: TRBV12-5
CDR3nt: TGTGCTAGTGGTTTGGGGACAGGGTTTGAAGCTTTCTTT
CDR3aa: CASGLGTGFEAFF

d_gene: .
abundance: .
j_gene: TRBJ2-3
v_gene: TRBV13
CDR3nt: TGTGCCAGCAGCTCCTTCCGCGCTACCCTCACAGATACGCAGTATTTT
CDR3aa: CASSSFRATLTDTQYF

d_gene: TRBD1
abundance: .
j_gene: TRBJ1-2
v_gene: TRBV4-2
CDR3nt: TGTGCCAGCAGCCAAGAACCGACAGGGCACTATGGCTACACCTTC
CDR3aa: CASSQEPTGHYGYTF

d_gene: TRBD1
abundance: .
j_gene: TRBJ2-7
v_gene: TRBV9
CDR3nt: TGTGCCAGCAGCGCGTGGACAGGGGGCTACGAGCAGTACTTC
CDR3aa: CASSAWTGGYEQYF

d_gene: .
abundance: .
j_gene: TRBJ2-5
v_gene: TRBV20-1
CDR3nt: TGCAGTGCTACAGGGGAAGAGACCCAGTACTTC
CDR3aa: CSATGEETQYF